This T cell receptor (beta chain) was identified during a study of T cell responses to AZD1222 COVID-19 vaccine. The germline V gene encodes CDR1 SGHTA and CDR2 FQGNSA. CDR3 size: 15 residues. V lost 1 base, J lost 4 bases, and 10 bases lay in between. Sequenced by immunoSEQ multiplex PCR; TCRdb stores in-frame clones only, minus some. The table shows fewer than 85,000 clones, with about 90% occurring only once. The source is an adult in good health. The chain uses TRBV7-2 and TRBJ2-2; no clear D gene. This sample comprised peripheral blood, obtained on day 0 of MenACWY control vaccination. Here the CDR3 reads CASSLEGLVTGELFF. The CDR3 nucleotides are TGTGCCAGCAGCTTAGAGGGATTGGTCACCGGGGAGCTGTTTTTT.